One sample yielded the 21 T cell receptor delta chains listed below, sequenced in a study of fetal and pediatric gammadelta thymocytes. TCRdb reprocessed the reads using CATT. Counted here are approximately 800 delta-chain clones, around 19% occurring once; the ten biggest clones make up about 15%. Elective pregnancy terminations at roughly 14 to 22 weeks estimated gestational age supplied the fetal thymuses. The material sequenced was non-Vgamma9Vdelta2 gamma-delta T cells from the thymus. Regarding subset: CD3+gammadeltaTCR+ thymocytes not co-expressing Vgamma9 and Vdelta2. The receptors were gathered from a human fetus.

On this clone itself: Given a far larger clone just one base away, this is likely a sequencing read error. The chain combines TRDV2 with TRDJ3, with 9 bases fitting TRDD3. TCRdb gives no J gene; it was assigned here by matching the DNA to germline. Trimming at V came to 3 bases and at J to 2 bases, leaving 16 bases not matched to a gene. CDR1 is GEAIGNYY and CDR2 is EKD in the germline V gene. The CDR3 is 21 amino acids. Written as DNA, the CDR3 is TGTGCCTGTGACGCCATGTTAAGAACTGGGGGAGCAACCTGGGACACCCGACAGATGTTTTTC. It is translated as CACDAMLRTGGATWDTRQMFF.

The sample holds a few counts of this clone. A read error likely explains this, since a far larger clone differs by one base. The sample carries other DNA sequences with the same CDR3. The chain links TRDV1 to TRDJ3; TRDD3 agrees at 9 bases. The CDR3 covers 19 residues. Germline CDR1 TSWWSYY, CDR2 QGS. The CDR3 loop reads CALGEWLGGYSWDTRQMFF. CDR3 sequence (DNA): TGCGCTCTTGGGGAATGGCTTGGGGGATACTCCTGGGACACCCGACAGATGTTTTTC.

This clone was counted between two and nine times. A much larger clone differs by one base, so this may be a read error. The chain uses TRDV2 and TRDJ3; D is perhaps TRDD3 (6 bases). In germline, CDR1 is GEAIGNYY, CDR2 EKD. The CDR3 spans 16 residues. The CDR3 sequence is CACDTGGAWDTRKMFF. In nucleotides, the CDR3 is TGTGCCTGTGACACCGGGGGAGCCTGGGACACCCGAAAGATGTTTTTC.

By share of the sample, this clone is large. The chain combines TRDV2 with TRDJ1; TRDD3 matches at 7 bases. The CDR3 totals 14 residues. V lost 2 bases to trimming and J lost 0 bases; unmatched junction nucleotides: 2. The germline V gene has CDR1 GEAIGNYY and CDR2 EKD. The CDR3 DNA reads TGTGCCTGTGACAGAGGGGGATACACCGATAAACTCATCTTT. Translated: CACDRGGYTDKLIF.

By sample fraction, this clone is large. The chain recombines TRDV1 with TRDJ3; D might be TRDD3 (6 bases). The CDR3 is made up of 17 amino acids. The germline CDR1 and CDR2 sequences are TSWWSYY and QGS. Trimming left V 0 bases short and J 0 bases short, with 6 bases between. CDR3 nucleotide sequence: TGTGCTCTTGGGGAACTGGGATACTCCTGGGACACCCGACAGATGTTTTTC. It specifies CALGELGYSWDTRQMFF.

On this clone: With a far larger clone one base away, a read error is the likely cause. This specimen includes other DNA sequences encoding the same CDR3. This chain uses TRDV2 with TRDJ1, with D possibly TRDD3 on 5 matching bases. This CDR3 comprises 13 residues. V was shortened by 1 base and J by 4 bases, with 9 bases between the two germline ends. In germline, CDR1 is GEAIGNYY, CDR2 EKD. The CDR3 sequence: CACDTGGYDKLIF. CDR3 nucleotides: TGTGCCTGTGACACTGGTGGATACGATAAACTCATCTTT.

On this clone itself: It differs at one base from a far larger clone, so likely a read error. The V gene is TRDV2, the J gene TRDJ2; 9 nucleotides align to TRDD3. The J gene was missing in TCRdb and was found by matching the end of the DNA to germline. Germline loops: CDR1 GEAIGNYY, CDR2 EKD. CDR3 length: 17 residues. Losses at the gene ends were 2 bases for V and 0 bases for J; bases not matched to a gene: 6. The CDR3 spells CACDKLGDTTLTAQLFF. CDR3 sequence (DNA): TGTGCCTGTGACAAACTTGGGGATACGACTTTGACAGCACAACTCTTCTTT.

This clone qualifies as large. The same CDR3 also results from other DNA sequences found in this sample. The genes are TRDV3 and TRDJ3; 13 positions match TRDD3. Germline V CDR1 and CDR2: TVYSNPD, GDNSRS (reference sequence). This CDR3 has 17 residues. V trimming: 2 bases; J trimming: 0 bases; junction bases outside the gene matches: 1. CDR3 loop: CAFDWGIRSWDTRQMFF. The CDR3, as DNA: TGTGCCTTTGACTGGGGGATACGCTCCTGGGACACCCGACAGATGTTTTTC.

Comment on this clone: A far larger clone is one nucleotide away, so this likely arose from a read error. The rearrangement uses TRDV1 and TRDJ3; 12 bases are a match to TRDD3. There are 20 residues in the CDR3. The V gene's germline CDR1 is TSWWSYY and CDR2 QGS. In DNA form, the CDR3 reads TGTGCTCTTGGGGAACTGCTGGGGGATACGAGGCCCTGGGACCCCCGACAGATGTTTTTC. Translation: CALGELLGDTRPWDPRQMFF.

By share of the sample, this clone is large. The chain employs TRAV29/DV5 and TRDJ2, with 11 bases that match TRDD3. Per germline, CDR1 NSMFDY and CDR2 ISSIKDK. Unmatched junction bases numbered 5, after V lost 2 bases and J lost 2 bases. The CDR3 consists of 16 residues. The CDR3 spells CAARLYWGILTAQLFF. In nucleotides, the CDR3 is TGTGCAGCAAGACTCTACTGGGGGATATTGACAGCACAACTCTTCTTT.

A note on this clone: A far larger clone is only one base removed, so a read error is likely. The identical CDR3 is also encoded by other nucleotide sequences in the sample. The chain combines TRDV2 with TRDJ3, with 10 bases aligning to TRDD3. The J gene comes from matching the DNA to germline here; TCRdb lacks it. Germline-derived CDR1 and CDR2 are GEAIGNYY and EKD. The CDR3 loop spans 17 amino acids. In nucleotides, the CDR3 is TGTGCCTGTGACACTGGGGGATACTCCTGGGACCCCCGACAGATGTTTTTC. Protein sequence: CACDTGGYSWDPRQMFF.

A few counts support this clone. A far larger clone is a single base away, which makes a read error likely. The same CDR3 arises from other DNA sequences in this sample as well. V usage is TRDV3 and J usage is TRDJ3; 11 nucleotides align to TRDD3. CDR3 length: 16 amino acids. The ends lost 1 base at V and 4 bases at J; junction bases unmatched: 3. Germline values: CDR1 TVYSNPD, CDR2 GDNSRS (reference sequence). The CDR3 loop reads CAFTGGYSWDTRQMFF. CDR3 nucleotides: TGTGCCTTTACTGGGGGATACTCTTGGGACACCCGACAGATGTTTTTC.

In its sample, this clone was seen a few times. This sequence is one base from a far larger clone and is likely a read error. V and J are TRDV1 and TRDJ2; 9 positions agree with TRDD3. Germline CDR1 TSWWSYY, CDR2 QGS. J gave up 3 bases and V 0 bases, and 8 bases lay outside the gene matches. This CDR3 contains 18 residues. The CDR3 loop is CALGELPTGDTVTAQLFF. DNA for the CDR3: TGTGCTCTTGGGGAACTTCCTACGGGGGATACTGTGACAGCACAACTCTTCTTT.

This clone has a handful of counts. A far larger clone lies a single base away; this is likely a read error. V usage is TRDV1 and J usage is TRDJ2, with 9 bases aligning to TRDD3. Germline-derived CDR1 and CDR2 are TSWWSYY and QGS. There are 16 residues in the CDR3. CDR3 DNA: TGTGCTCTTGGGGAACTGGGGGATACTTTGACAACACAACTCTTCTTT. This translates into CALGELGDTLTTQLFF.

Turning to this clone: A much more abundant neighbour one base away suggests this may be a read error. The called J gene is TRDJ1, whereas the V gene has no call; the table's D call of TRDD3 was not tested on the DNA. The CDR3 is made up of 17 amino acids. The DNA for the CDR3 is TGTGCTCGTGGGGAATCCTTTCTGGGGGACTACACCGATAAACTCATCTTT. This encodes CARGESFLGDYTDKLIF.

With regard to this clone: A far bigger clonotype differs at one base, so this is likely a read error. This rearrangement joins TRDV2 to TRDJ3; 7 bases match TRDD3. The J gene was not available in TCRdb and was assigned here by matching the DNA to germline segments. This CDR3 comprises 18 residues. Per germline, CDR1 GEAIGNYY and CDR2 EKD. With V trimmed by 0 bases and J by 1 base, 5 bases remained unmatched. Here the CDR3 reads CACDTRNWGSWDTRQMFF. In nucleotides, the CDR3 is TGTGCCTGTGACACCAGAAACTGGGGTTCCTGGGACACCCGACAGATGTTTTTC.

This clone counts as large. The rearrangement uses TRDV2 and TRDJ3; 9 bases agree with TRDD3. Germline values: CDR1 GEAIGNYY, CDR2 EKD. This CDR3 has 18 residues. V lost 0 bases and J lost 0; bases outside the gene matches: 2. As DNA, the CDR3 is TGTGCCTGTGACACCGGGGGATACAGCTCCTGGGACACCCGACAGATGTTTTTC. It codes for CACDTGGYSSWDTRQMFF.

This clone was seen only a few times. A far larger clone is one base from this, pointing to a likely read error. The same CDR3 can be traced to other DNA sequences in this sample. J is TRDJ3 and V is TRDV1, with TRDD3 identical over 9 bases. Germline V CDR1 and CDR2: TSWWSYY, QGS. V trimming: 2 bases; J trimming: 1 base; junction bases outside the gene matches: 6. This CDR3 has 19 residues. The CDR3 sequence is CALGEWLGGYSWDTRQMFF. The CDR3 DNA sequence: TGTGCTCTTGGGGAATGGCTTGGGGGATATTCCTGGGACACCCGACAGATGTTTTTC.

This clone counts as hyperexpanded. Distinct nucleotide sequences in the sample also encode this CDR3. This rearrangement joins TRDV1 to TRDJ1; TRDD3 agrees at 7 bases. Germline assignment: CDR1 TSWWSYY and CDR2 QGS. There are 14 residues in the CDR3. Trimming took 2 bases from V and 0 from J; bases not matched to a gene: 0. The CDR3 DNA is TGTGCTCTTGGGGAAGGGGGATACACCGATAAACTCATCTTT. Encoded protein: CALGEGGYTDKLIF.

V and J are TRDV2 and TRDJ2; 10 nucleotides match TRDD3. TCRdb carries no J gene annotation; the J gene was assigned here by matching the DNA with germline. Germline-derived CDR1 and CDR2 are GEAIGNYY and EKD. CDR3 length: 14 amino acids. With 2 bases clipped from V and 6 bases from J, the junction kept 2 bases outside the gene matches. Here the CDR3 reads CACDRGGYAAQLFF. As DNA, the CDR3 is TGTGCCTGTGACAGAGGGGGATACGCAGCACAACTCTTCTTT.

A note on this clone: A read error likely explains this, since a far larger clone differs by one base. The J gene is TRDJ2, the V gene TRDV2, with 10 bases identical to TRDD3. CDR3 length equals 17 residues. V lost 3 bases, J lost 0 bases, and 6 bases stayed unmatched. Per germline, CDR1 GEAIGNYY and CDR2 EKD. The CDR3 spells CACDGTGGFTLTAQLFF. The CDR3 DNA sequence: TGTGCCTGTGACGGTACTGGGGGATTTACTTTGACAGCACAACTCTTCTTT.